What follows is one T cell receptor beta chain and its context. Its antigen is as yet unknown. Every sorted population was more than 98% pure. The source of the sample is a study of beta chain features in type 1 diabetes. Study overall: Similarity in age, gender and cell yields was seen between patients and healthy donors. The study, taken as a whole, reports: Individuals with type 1 diabetes displayed fewer insertions and more deletions at VDJ junctions. Shortening that was moderate but significant affected the TCRB CDR3s of Type 1 diabetes patients in all four CD4+ subsets.

Germline V gene lookup returns CDR1 LNHDA and CDR2 SQIVND (reference sequence). This CDR3 is built from 16 residues. The trim removed 6 bases at V and 6 bases at J, leaving 12 bases unmatched. Of the isolated RNA, all was reverse transcribed, and so the sequenced material was expressed TCRB transcripts. TCRdb's table, derived via immunoSEQ multiplex PCR, lists solely in-frame clones and lacks some. The sample contains some 330,000 clones, roughly 12% of which appear only once. The genes are TRBV19 and TRBJ1-5, with 9 bases aligning to TRBD1. The receptor's source is a woman aged 18-29 years with type 1 diabetes. The sequenced sample was naive CD4+ T cells from blood. CDR3 in amino acids: CASSHQGQGLVQPQHF. The CDR3 region has the DNA TGTGCCAGTAGCCACCAAGGACAGGGGTTGGTTCAGCCCCAGCATTTT.